This TCR beta chain was recovered during a study of multiple sclerosis patients with progressive multifocal leukoencephalopathy. Overall study findings and caveats: At PML onset, no shared TRBV or TRBJ gene usage was seen.

CDR3 size: 14 residues. Trimming at V came to 6 bases and at J to 15 bases, leaving 11 bases not matched to a gene. Germline V gene data show CDR1 as MNHNS and CDR2 as SASEGT. Described time point: before natalizumab initiation. Points on this clone: Its antigen is not identified.

The survey-level immunoSEQ assay was used. The method was immunoSEQ multiplex PCR; TCRdb's version includes in-frame clones alone and lacks a portion of them. The sample lists around 32,000 clones; nearly 95% were seen once. The material sequenced was PBMCs. The source is a man in his thirties or forties with multiple sclerosis. The chain couples TRBV6-1 to TRBJ2-1; the match to TRBD2 covers 13 bases. The DNA of the CDR3 is TGTGCCAGCAGCGAGGGACTAGCGGGACTCTGGAGGTTCTTC. Residues: CASSEGLAGLWRFF.